This T cell receptor beta chain originates from a study of T-cell memory formation after mild COVID-19. CDR3 length equals 11 residues. CDR1 is DFQATT and CDR2 is SNEGSKA in the germline V gene (reference sequence). V was trimmed by 2 bases and J by 6 bases, leaving 5 bases between them. Constant-segment primers were used for 5'RACE, and the resulting TCR alpha and TCR beta cDNA libraries carried sample barcodes and UMIs. TCRdb recomputed calls from the 5' RACE reads with MiXCR, one row per CDR3 protein. The table includes about 470,000 distinct CDR3 sequences, roughly 23% detected once. In its sample, this clonotype was seen a few times. As yet, its antigen is unknown. Study results and caveats: Contracting CD4+ clones were located mainly in CM and EM, and CD8+ clones in EMRA.

Sequenced material: PBMCs or a T cell subset sorted from them (not recorded which). The source is an adult woman who had mild COVID-19 (a few samples of this study predate the infection). Cell type and time point are not known. The chain links TRBV20-1 to TRBJ1-5, with D hard to call. The CDR3 region has the DNA TGCAGTGCTAGATCGGGTCAGCCCCAGCATTTT. Translation: CSARSGQPQHF.